These 2 T cell receptor beta chains share one sample of origin, sequenced in a study of blood T cells in healthy people across ages. Together with a sample-barcoded 5' primer, a J-beta primer mix was included in a second PCR lasting roughly 6 to 12 cycles. Using its own MiXCR run on the 5' RACE reads, TCRdb lists one record per CDR3 protein. The sample records over 1,200,000 distinct CDR3 sequences, roughly 59% being singletons. Sample: blood. These receptors came from a man aged 18 to 35 in good health.

This clonotype occurred a few times. The rearrangement joins TRBV7-9 to TRBJ2-5; 7 bases agree with TRBD1. J lost 4 bases, V lost 1 base, and 6 bases had no gene match. The CDR3 runs to 15 residues. Per germline, CDR1 SEHNR and CDR2 FQNEAQ (reference sequence). CDR3 in amino acids: CASSLDPGGLETQYF. As DNA, the CDR3 is TGTGCCAGCAGCTTAGATCCAGGGGGATTAGAGACCCAGTACTTC. The variable domain in full, with the rest retrieved from reference TRBV7-9 and TRBJ2-5, is DTGVSQNPRHKITKRGQNVTFRCDPISEHNRLYWYRQTLGQGPEFLTYFQNEAQLEKSRLLSDRFSAERPKGSFSTLEIQRTEQGDSAMYLCASSLDPGGLETQYFGPGTRLLVL.

This chain uses TRBV5-1 with TRBJ2-3; TRBD1 or TRBD2 may be the D gene (5 bases each). V lost 3 bases to trimming and J lost 5 bases, with 19 bases between them. Germline CDR1 is SGHRS and CDR2 is YFSETQ. This CDR3 is 16 amino acids long. CDR3 sequence: CASSWLLSQRGDTQYF. CDR3 DNA: TGCGCCAGCAGCTGGCTTCTGAGCCAGAGGGGAGATACGCAGTATTTT.